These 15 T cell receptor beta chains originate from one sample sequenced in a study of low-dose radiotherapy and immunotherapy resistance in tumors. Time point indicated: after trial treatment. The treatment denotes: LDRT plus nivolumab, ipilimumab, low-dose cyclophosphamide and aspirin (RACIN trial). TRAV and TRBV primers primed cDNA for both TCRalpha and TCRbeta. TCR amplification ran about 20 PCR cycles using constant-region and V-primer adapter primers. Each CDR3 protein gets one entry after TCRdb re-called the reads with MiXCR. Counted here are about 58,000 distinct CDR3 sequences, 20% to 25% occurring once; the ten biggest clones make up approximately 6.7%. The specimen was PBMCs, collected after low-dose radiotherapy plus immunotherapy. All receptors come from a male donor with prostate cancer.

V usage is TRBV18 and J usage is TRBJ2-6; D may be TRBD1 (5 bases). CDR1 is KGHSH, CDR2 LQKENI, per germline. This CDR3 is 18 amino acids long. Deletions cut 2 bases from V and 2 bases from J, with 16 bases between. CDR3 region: CASSPGVSGPPGANVLTF. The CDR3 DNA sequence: TGTGCCAGCTCACCAGGAGTCTCAGGGCCCCCTGGGGCCAACGTCCTGACTTTC. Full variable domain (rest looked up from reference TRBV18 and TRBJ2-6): NAGVMQNPRHLVRRRGQEARLRCSPMKGHSHVYWYRQLPEEGLKFMVYLQKENIIDESGMPKERFSAEFPKEGPSILRIQQVVRGDSAAYFCASSPGVSGPPGANVLTFGAGSRLTVL.

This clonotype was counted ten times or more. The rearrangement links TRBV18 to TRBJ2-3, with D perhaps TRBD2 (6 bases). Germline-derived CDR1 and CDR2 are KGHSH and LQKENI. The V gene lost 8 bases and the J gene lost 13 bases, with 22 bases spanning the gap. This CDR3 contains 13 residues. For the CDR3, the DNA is TGTGCCAGCCTCGCCGGGACGGGAGTCTTGGAGTATTTT. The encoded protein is CASLAGTGVLEYF. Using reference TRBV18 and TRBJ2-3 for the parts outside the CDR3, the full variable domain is NAGVMQNPRHLVRRRGQEARLRCSPMKGHSHVYWYRQLPEEGLKFMVYLQKENIIDESGMPKERFSAEFPKEGPSILRIQQVVRGDSAAYFCASLAGTGVLEYFGPGTRLTVL.

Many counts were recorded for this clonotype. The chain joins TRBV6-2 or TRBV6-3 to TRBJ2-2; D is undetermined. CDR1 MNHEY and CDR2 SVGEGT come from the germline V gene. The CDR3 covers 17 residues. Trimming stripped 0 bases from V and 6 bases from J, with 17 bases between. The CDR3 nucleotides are TGTGCCAGCAGTTACTCGATCGCCGTAGGTCACCCCGGGGAGCTGTTTTTT. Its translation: CASSYSIAVGHPGELFF.

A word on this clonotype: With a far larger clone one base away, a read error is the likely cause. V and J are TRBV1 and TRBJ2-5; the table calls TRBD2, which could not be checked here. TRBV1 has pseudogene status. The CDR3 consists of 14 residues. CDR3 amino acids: CASSRGGRWDTQYF. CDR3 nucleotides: TGCGCCAGCAGCCGTGGCGGGAGGTGGGATACCCAGTACTTC.

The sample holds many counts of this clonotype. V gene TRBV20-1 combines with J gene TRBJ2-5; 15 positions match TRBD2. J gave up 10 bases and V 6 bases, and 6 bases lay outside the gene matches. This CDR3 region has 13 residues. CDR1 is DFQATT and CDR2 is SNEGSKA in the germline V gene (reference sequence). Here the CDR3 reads CSAPGLAGGFQYF. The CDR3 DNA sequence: TGCAGTGCCCCGGGACTAGCGGGGGGTTTCCAGTACTTC.

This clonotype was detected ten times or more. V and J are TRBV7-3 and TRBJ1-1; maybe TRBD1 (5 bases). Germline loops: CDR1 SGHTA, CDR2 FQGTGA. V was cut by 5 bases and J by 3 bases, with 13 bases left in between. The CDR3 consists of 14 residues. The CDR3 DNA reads TGTGCCAGCAGCAAACAGGCGGGGGACACTGAAGCTTTCTTT. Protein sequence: CASSKQAGDTEAFF. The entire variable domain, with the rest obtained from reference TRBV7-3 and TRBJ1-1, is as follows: GAGVSQTPSNKVTEKGKYVELRCDPISGHTALYWYRQSLGQGPEFLIYFQGTGAADDSGLPNDRFFAVRPEGSVSTLKIQRTERGDSAVYLCASSKQAGDTEAFFGQGTRLTVV.

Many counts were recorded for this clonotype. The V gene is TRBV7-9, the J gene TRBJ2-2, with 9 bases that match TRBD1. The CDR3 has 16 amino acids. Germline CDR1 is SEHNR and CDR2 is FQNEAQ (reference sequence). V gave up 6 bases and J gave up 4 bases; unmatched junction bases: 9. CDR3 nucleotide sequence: TGTGCCAGCAGGCTAACAGGGGGCTTCGGCACCGGGGAGCTGTTTTTT. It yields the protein CASRLTGGFGTGELFF.

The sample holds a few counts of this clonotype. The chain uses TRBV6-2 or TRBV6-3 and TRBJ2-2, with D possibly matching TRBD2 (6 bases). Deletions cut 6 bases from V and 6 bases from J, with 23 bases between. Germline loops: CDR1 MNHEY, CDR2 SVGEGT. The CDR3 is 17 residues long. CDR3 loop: CASSRADGGLGAGELFF. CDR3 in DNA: TGTGCCAGCAGCCGGGCCGACGGGGGACTCGGGGCCGGGGAGCTGTTTTTT.

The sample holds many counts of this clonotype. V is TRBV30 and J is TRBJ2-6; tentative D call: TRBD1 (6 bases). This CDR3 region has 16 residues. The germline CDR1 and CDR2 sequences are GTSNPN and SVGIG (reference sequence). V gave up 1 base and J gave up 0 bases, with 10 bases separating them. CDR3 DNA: TGTGCCTGGAGTGACAGGGCCTACTCTGGGGCCAACGTCCTGACTTTC. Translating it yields CAWSDRAYSGANVLTF.

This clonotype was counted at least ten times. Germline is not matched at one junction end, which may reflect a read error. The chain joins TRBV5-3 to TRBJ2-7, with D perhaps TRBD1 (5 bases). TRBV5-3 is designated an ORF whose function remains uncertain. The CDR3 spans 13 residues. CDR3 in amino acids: CASSLPQGYEQYF. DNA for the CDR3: TGTGCCAGCAGCTTGCCGCAGGGATACGAGCAGTACTTC.

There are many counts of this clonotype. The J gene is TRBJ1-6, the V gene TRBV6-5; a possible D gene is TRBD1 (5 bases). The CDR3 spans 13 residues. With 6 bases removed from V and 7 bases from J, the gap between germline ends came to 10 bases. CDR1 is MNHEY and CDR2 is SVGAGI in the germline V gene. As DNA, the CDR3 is TGTGCCAGCAGACCTCAGGGAAATTCACCCCTCCACTTT. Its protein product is CASRPQGNSPLHF.

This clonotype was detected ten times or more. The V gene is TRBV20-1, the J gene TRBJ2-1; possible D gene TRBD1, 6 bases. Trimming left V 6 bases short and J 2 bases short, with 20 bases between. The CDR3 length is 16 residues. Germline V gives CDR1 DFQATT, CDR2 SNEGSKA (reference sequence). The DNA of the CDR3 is TGCAGTGCCACCAATCAACAGGGTGGGACCTACAATGAGCAGTTCTTC. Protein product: CSATNQQGGTYNEQFF.

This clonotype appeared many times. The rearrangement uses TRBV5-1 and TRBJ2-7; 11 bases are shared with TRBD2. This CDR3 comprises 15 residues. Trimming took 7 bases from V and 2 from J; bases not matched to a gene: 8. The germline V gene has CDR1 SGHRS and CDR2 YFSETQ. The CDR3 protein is CASGYIAGGPYEQYF. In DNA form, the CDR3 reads TGCGCCAGCGGCTATATAGCGGGGGGGCCCTACGAGCAGTACTTC.

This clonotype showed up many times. CDR3 DNA sequence: TGTGCCAGCAGCTTGAGGGACAGGGTCACTGAAGCTTTCTTT. This gives the protein CASSLRDRVTEAFF. The V call is TRBV5-6, the J call TRBJ1-1; TRBD1 matches at 9 bases. J lost 4 bases, V lost 1 base, and 2 bases had no gene match. Germline CDR1 SGHDT, CDR2 YYEEEE. This CDR3 has 14 residues.

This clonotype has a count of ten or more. Here the CDR3 reads CASSPAGGLGTDTQYF. In nucleotides, the CDR3 is TGTGCCAGCAGCCCAGCGGGGGGGCTCGGCACAGATACGCAGTATTTT. The chain employs TRBV7-3 and TRBJ2-3; TRBD2 agrees at 10 bases. The CDR3 runs to 16 residues. V was pared by 5 bases and J by 1 base, with 6 bases of the junction left unmatched. The germline V gene encodes CDR1 SGHTA and CDR2 FQGTGA.